The entry below describes one T cell receptor (beta chain). Its antigen is not known. The CDR3 runs to 15 residues. V lost 2 bases and J lost 2, with 14 bases in between. Per germline, CDR1 SQVTM and CDR2 ANQGSEA. Libraries were prepared by immunoSEQ multiplex PCR; TCRdb keeps only in-frame clonotypes and omits some of them. The table has some 25,000 clones, 70% to 90% seen once; the top ten hold roughly 9.9%. The sample belongs to a study of T cells in localized non-small cell lung cancer. Study outcomes and limitations: Heterogeneity is still possible, as just one tumor region was sequenced.

This TCR came from a woman aged 40-69 years with stage III lung adenocarcinoma. The genes are TRBV29-1 and TRBJ2-3; tentatively, D is TRBD2 (5 bases). The sequences come from peripheral blood mononuclear cells, collected before any cancer treatment. CDR3 bases: TGCAGCGTTGAATCTGGCAGCGGTCACACAGATACGCAGTATTTT. Translated: CSVESGSGHTDTQYF.